This is a list of T cell receptor beta chains from one sample in a study of T cells in Graves' hyperthyroidism and ophthalmopathy. One entry per CDR3 protein, called by TCRdb with MiXCR from the multiplex PCR reads. Of 350,000 to 400,000 distinct CDR3 sequences in the sample, about 18% were seen once. The sequenced sample was blood. These receptors all come from a man aged 18-30 years with Graves' ophthalmopathy. Each CDR3 is given with its conserved first and last residue. The D gene is left open where the match is weak. A row's size may be missing; if present it is once, few, many or a size class.

J gene: TRBJ2-1
V gene: TRBV12-3/TRBV12-4
D gene: TRBD2
clone size: many
CDR3 DNA: TGTGCCAGCAGTTCGACTAGCGGGGGGGCCAATGAGCAGTTCTTC
CDR3 protein: CASSSTSGGANEQFF

J gene: TRBJ2-5
V gene: TRBV6-1
D gene: NA
clone size: NA
CDR3 DNA: TGTGCCAGCAGCGGGGAGAGGGGGCAGGGAGGGAGGCAAGAGACCCAGTACTTC
CDR3 protein: CASSGERGQGGRQETQYF

J gene: TRBJ1-1
V gene: TRBV5-5
D gene: NA
clone size: many
CDR3 DNA: TGTGCCAGCAGCTTGTATAGGGTGAACACTGAAGCTTTCTTT
CDR3 protein: CASSLYRVNTEAFF

J gene: TRBJ1-2
V gene: TRBV7-9
D gene: TRBD1
clone size: few
CDR3 DNA: TGTGCCAGCAGCTCCGGGACAGGGGGAGACTATGGCTACACCTTC
CDR3 protein: CASSSGTGGDYGYTF

J gene: TRBJ2-7
V gene: TRBV14
D gene: NA
clone size: few
CDR3 DNA: TGTGCCAGCAGCCTTCCGGTAGGGCCGGTTCCCTACGAGCAGTACTTC
CDR3 protein: CASSLPVGPVPYEQYF

J gene: TRBJ1-2
V gene: TRBV7-2
D gene: NA
clone size: many
CDR3 DNA: TGTGCCAGCAGCGTAGATCTTGGGCGGACCTATGGCTACACCTTC
CDR3 protein: CASSVDLGRTYGYTF

J gene: TRBJ1-3
V gene: TRBV28
D gene: NA
clone size: NA
CDR3 DNA: TGTGCCAGCAGTTTCAGGGGAACAGGAAACACCATATATTTT
CDR3 protein: CASSFRGTGNTIYF

J gene: TRBJ1-1
V gene: TRBV3-1
D gene: NA
clone size: many
CDR3 DNA: TGTGCCAGCAGCCTCCAAGCGAGTCGGGACACTGAAGCTTTCTTT
CDR3 protein: CASSLQASRDTEAFF

J gene: TRBJ2-1
V gene: TRBV7-2
D gene: NA
clone size: many
CDR3 DNA: TGTGCCAGCAGCTTAGCGGGGGGGCGACCGAATGAGCAGTTCTTC
CDR3 protein: CASSLAGGRPNEQFF

J gene: TRBJ1-4
V gene: TRBV3-1
D gene: NA
clone size: many
CDR3 DNA: TGTGCCAGCAGCCACCCTGGGCAGGAAGAGAATGAAAAACTGTTTTTT
CDR3 protein: CASSHPGQEENEKLFF

J gene: TRBJ2-3
V gene: TRBV7-9
D gene: NA
clone size: many
CDR3 DNA: TGTGCCAGCAGCTTACAGGGCCAGGATACGCAGTATTTT
CDR3 protein: CASSLQGQDTQYF

J gene: TRBJ1-2
V gene: TRBV19
D gene: NA
clone size: few
CDR3 DNA: TGTGCCAGTAGTATGGGGGACCGATATGGCTACACCTTC
CDR3 protein: CASSMGDRYGYTF

J gene: TRBJ2-5
V gene: TRBV9
D gene: NA
clone size: few
CDR3 DNA: TGTGCCAGCAGCGCTGGCGCGGATGAGACCCAGTACTTC
CDR3 protein: CASSAGADETQYF

J gene: TRBJ1-6
V gene: TRBV11-2
D gene: TRBD1
clone size: NA
CDR3 DNA: TGTGCCAGCAGCCTTAATACAGGGGACCTCCATTCACCCCTCCACTTT
CDR3 protein: CASSLNTGDLHSPLHF

J gene: TRBJ2-2
V gene: TRBV9
D gene: NA
clone size: NA
CDR3 DNA: TGCGCCAGCAGCGCCCCTTACTCGAGCGCCGGGGAGCTGTTTTTT
CDR3 protein: CASSAPYSSAGELFF

J gene: TRBJ1-1
V gene: TRBV6-1
D gene: NA
clone size: many
CDR3 DNA: TGTGCCAGCAGACAGGGTCCGGAATCATTGAACACTGAAGCTTTCTTT
CDR3 protein: CASRQGPESLNTEAFF

J gene: TRBJ1-6
V gene: TRBV6-1
D gene: TRBD1
clone size: once
CDR3 DNA: TGTGCCAGCAGGACAAGACAGGGGACCTATAATTCACCCCTCCACTTT
CDR3 protein: CASRTRQGTYNSPLHF

J gene: TRBJ1-5
V gene: TRBV2
D gene: NA
clone size: NA
CDR3 DNA: TGTGCCAGCAGTCCACAGATCAATCAGCCCCAGCATTTT
CDR3 protein: CASSPQINQPQHF

J gene: TRBJ1-5
V gene: TRBV12-3/TRBV12-4
D gene: NA
clone size: NA
CDR3 DNA: TGTGCCAGCAGTTTACTGGGACTAAGCAATCAGCCCCAGCATTTT
CDR3 protein: CASSLLGLSNQPQHF

J gene: TRBJ2-5
V gene: TRBV6-5
D gene: NA
clone size: many
CDR3 DNA: TGTGCCAGCAGTTACCTGAAGGGGTTCGATGAGACCCAGTACTTC
CDR3 protein: CASSYLKGFDETQYF

J gene: TRBJ2-7
V gene: TRBV12-3/TRBV12-4
D gene: NA
clone size: many
CDR3 DNA: TGTGCCAGCACCCCCACAAACAGGGACTACGAGCAGTACTTC
CDR3 protein: CASTPTNRDYEQYF

J gene: TRBJ2-5
V gene: TRBV3-1
D gene: TRBD1
clone size: many
CDR3 DNA: TGTGCCAGCAGCCAACGACAGGGAGAGGCCGTCTCGGGGACCCAGTACTTC
CDR3 protein: CASSQRQGEAVSGTQYF